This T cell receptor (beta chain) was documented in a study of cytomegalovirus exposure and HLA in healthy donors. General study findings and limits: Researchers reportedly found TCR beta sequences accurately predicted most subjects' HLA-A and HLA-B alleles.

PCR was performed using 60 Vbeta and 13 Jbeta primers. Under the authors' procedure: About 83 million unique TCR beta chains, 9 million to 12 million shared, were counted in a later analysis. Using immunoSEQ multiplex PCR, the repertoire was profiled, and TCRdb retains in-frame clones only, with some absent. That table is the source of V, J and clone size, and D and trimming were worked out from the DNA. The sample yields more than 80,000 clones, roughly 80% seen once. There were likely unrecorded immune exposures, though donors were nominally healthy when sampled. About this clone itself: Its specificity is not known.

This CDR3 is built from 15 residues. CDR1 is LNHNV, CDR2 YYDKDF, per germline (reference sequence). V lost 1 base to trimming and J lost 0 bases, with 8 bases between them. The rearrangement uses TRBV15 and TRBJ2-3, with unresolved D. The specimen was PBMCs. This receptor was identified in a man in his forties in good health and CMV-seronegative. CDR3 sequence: CATSRGQASTDTQYF. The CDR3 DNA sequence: TGTGCCACCAGCAGAGGCCAGGCGAGCACAGATACGCAGTATTTT.